This is a list of T cell receptor beta chains from one sample in a study of cytomegalovirus exposure and HLA in healthy donors. Only in-frame clones appear in the TCRdb table, and some are missing; sequencing was by immunoSEQ multiplex PCR. The table has 200,000 to 250,000 clones, around 78% seen once. The sample was PBMCs. All receptors derive from a woman in her late teens or twenties in good health and CMV-seronegative. CDR3s include the opening cysteine and the closing phenylalanine or tryptophan. Fields, in order: clone size, V gene, D gene, J gene, CDR3 DNA, CDR3 protein. A D gene is named only where the DNA matches it firmly. Not all rows give a size; the values are once, few, many and, for expanded clones, a class.

>.|TRBV2|.|TRBJ1-3
TGTGCCAGCAGGCCAACCTTGGACTTGGGAGGAAACACCATATATTTT
CASRPTLDLGGNTIYF
>once|TRBV29-1|.|TRBJ1-2
TGCAGCGTTAGGGAGGGAGGCTATGGCTACACCTTC
CSVREGGYGYTF
>.|TRBV11-2|.|TRBJ1-1
TGTGCCAGCAGCTCGACGGGACCCCTTGAAGCTTTCTTT
CASSSTGPLEAFF
>.|TRBV19|TRBD1|TRBJ1-5
TGTGCCAGTAGTATAGTAGGAGGGGGCAGGGGTCAGCCCCAGCATTTT
CASSIVGGGRGQPQHF
>.|TRBV30|TRBD1|TRBJ1-1
TGTGCCTGGAGTCAGGGGGCGCTTGGAACAGAAGCTTTCTTT
CAWSQGALGTEAFF
>.|TRBV9|.|TRBJ2-3
TGTGCCAGCAGCGCCCTTTCCCAGACCAGCACAGATACGCAGTATTTT
CASSALSQTSTDTQYF
>.|TRBV5-6|TRBD1|TRBJ2-2
TGTGCCAGCAGCTTGGGGACAGGGGGCACCGGGGAGCTGTTTTTT
CASSLGTGGTGELFF
>few|TRBV2|.|TRBJ1-5
TGTGCCAGCAGTGAAAGCCGGTCTATTGGTCAGCCCCAGCATTTT
CASSESRSIGQPQHF
>.|TRBV2|TRBD1|TRBJ2-7
TGTGCCAGCACCGAGCCGGGACAGAACTACGAGCAGTACTTC
CASTEPGQNYEQYF
>.|TRBV28|TRBD1|TRBJ2-7
TGTGCCAGCACCAAGGGGGACAGGAGCTACGAGCAGTACTTC
CASTKGDRSYEQYF
>.|TRBV5-6|.|TRBJ1-1
TGTGCCAGCAGCTTGTCCCAGGCGGAAGCTTTCTTT
CASSLSQAEAFF
>.|TRBV5-4|TRBD1|TRBJ1-2
TGTGCCAGCAGCAAACGGGACAGGGACTATGGCTACACCTTC
CASSKRDRDYGYTF
>once|TRBV11-2|.|TRBJ2-1
TGTGCCAGCAGCTCGGGGTCCTACAATGAGCAGTTCTTC
CASSSGSYNEQFF
>.|TRBV28|.|TRBJ2-1
TGTGCCAGCGTGCCAGGAGGTGCCTACAATGAGCAGTTCTTC
CASVPGGAYNEQFF
>.|TRBV9|.|TRBJ2-5
TGTGCCAGCAGCGTAGGGAGACTACGAGCTGGCGAGACCCAGTACTTC
CASSVGRLRAGETQYF
>.|TRBV29-1|TRBD1|TRBJ2-1
TGCAGCGTACCGGGACAGGCAATCGGTGAGCAGTTCTTC
CSVPGQAIGEQFF
>.|TRBV6-1|TRBD1|TRBJ2-7
TGTGCCAGCAACCGACAGGGGGTCTACGAGCAGTACTTC
CASNRQGVYEQYF
>.|TRBV9|.|TRBJ2-1
TGTGCCAGCAGCGTAGAGCGGGCCTCCTACAATGAGCAGTTCTTC
CASSVERASYNEQFF
>.|TRBV10-3|.|TRBJ1-1
TGTGCCATCAGTATTAGTAGCAGGGGTCGGACTGAAGCTTTCTTT
CAISISSRGRTEAFF
>.|TRBV30|.|TRBJ2-1
TGTGCCTGGAGTGCCTCCAGGGGACCCTCCTACAATGAGCAGTTCTTC
CAWSASRGPSYNEQFF
>.|TRBV6-5|.|TRBJ2-1
TGTGCCAGCAGCCTTGACTGGGGTGGGGACAATGAGCAGTTCTTC
CASSLDWGGDNEQFF
>.|TRBV5-1|.|TRBJ1-1
TGCGCCAGCAGCCCCCCGGCGGAGAACACTGAAGCTTTCTTT
CASSPPAENTEAFF
>.|TRBV30|TRBD1|TRBJ1-1
TGTGCCTGGAGTGTGACAGGGGGCTGGTCTCGGACTGAAGCTTTCTTT
CAWSVTGGWSRTEAFF
>.|TRBV28|TRBD1|TRBJ1-5
TGTGCCAGCAGCAATACAGGGGTACGCAATCAGCCCCAGCATTTT
CASSNTGVRNQPQHF
>.|TRBV7-3|TRBD2|TRBJ2-7
TGTGCCAGCAGCCAAGCGGGGGGTAGCTCCTACGAGCAGTACTTC
CASSQAGGSSYEQYF
>.|TRBV5-4|.|TRBJ1-3
TGTGCCAGCAGCTTGGGAGGGCCCAGCTCTGGAAACACCATATATTTT
CASSLGGPSSGNTIYF
>.|TRBV5-1|.|TRBJ1-3
TGCGCCAGCAGTTTAACTTCTGGAAACACCATATATTTT
CASSLTSGNTIYF
>.|TRBV18|TRBD1|TRBJ2-7
TGTGCCAGCTCACCAGGGACAGGGGTCGACGAGCAGTACTTC
CASSPGTGVDEQYF
>few|TRBV10-3|TRBD2|TRBJ2-3
TGTGCCATCAGTGAGTCGAGCGGGGGGGCAGATACGCAGTATTTT
CAISESSGGADTQYF
>once|TRBV19|TRBD1|TRBJ2-7
TGTGCCAGTAGTATTACAGGGGCCTCCTACGAGCAGTACTTC
CASSITGASYEQYF
>few|TRBV6-5|.|TRBJ1-2
TGTGCCAGCAGTCCTGACGGGGTCTATGGCTACACCTTC
CASSPDGVYGYTF
>.|TRBV11-1|TRBD2|TRBJ2-3
TGTGCCAGCAGCTCATATTCTAGCGGGGGGACAGATACGCAGTATTTT
CASSSYSSGGTDTQYF
>.|TRBV19|TRBD1|TRBJ2-7
TGTGCCAGTAGTATGGCCAGGGGGCTCGGGGAGCAGTACTTC
CASSMARGLGEQYF
>.|TRBV21-1|.|TRBJ2-4
TGTGCCAGCAGCCCCGTTCTAGCCAAAAACATTCAGTACTTC
CASSPVLAKNIQYF
>.|TRBV7-9|.|TRBJ1-1
TGTGCCAGCAGCCGTAGGGAGGGTAGGCACACTGAAGCTTTCTTT
CASSRREGRHTEAFF
>.|TRBV6-1|.|TRBJ1-2
TGTGCCAGCAGCATAGGGCGCGGCTACACCTTC
CASSIGRGYTF
>.|TRBV4-2|.|TRBJ2-5
TGTGCCAGCAGCCAAGGGTCGGGGGTTGTAGCGGAGACCCAGTACTTC
CASSQGSGVVAETQYF
>.|TRBV5-1|TRBD2|TRBJ2-7
TGCGCCAGCAGCTTGGCCCAGCGGGGGGTTACCTACGAGCAGTACTTC
CASSLAQRGVTYEQYF
>.|TRBV6-5|TRBD1|TRBJ1-4
TGTGCCAGCAGTTCCGGGACAGGGCTTAATGAAAAACTGTTTTTT
CASSSGTGLNEKLFF
>.|TRBV5-5|.|TRBJ1-2
TGTGCCAGCAGCTTATTCGAAGGGAACTATGGCTACACCTTC
CASSLFEGNYGYTF
>.|TRBV28|.|TRBJ1-1
TGTGCCGTGAGAGGGACCGACTACACTGAAGCTTTCTTT
CAVRGTDYTEAFF
>.|TRBV6-5|.|TRBJ2-2
TGTGCCAGCAGTTTCAGGGTTGCGCTCGCCGGGGAGCTGTTTTTT
CASSFRVALAGELFF
>once|TRBV2|TRBD2|TRBJ2-3
TGTGCCAGCATAGGGCGGGGGGGGAGCACAGATACGCAGTATTTT
CASIGRGGSTDTQYF
>.|TRBV7-6|.|TRBJ1-4
TGTGCCAGCAGCTTCGGGGGCGCAAATGAAAAACTGTTTTTT
CASSFGGANEKLFF
>few|TRBV5-1|TRBD2|TRBJ2-1
TGCGCCAGCAGCCCCCTGACTAGCGGGAGGGCGTTTGGCGCCTACAATGAGCAGTTCTTC
CASSPLTSGRAFGAYNEQFF
>.|TRBV28|TRBD1|TRBJ2-7
TGTGCCAGCAGTAAGGGAACAGGGGATCCCTACGAGCAGTACTTC
CASSKGTGDPYEQYF
>.|TRBV18|TRBD1|TRBJ2-6
TGTGCCAGCTCACCGGACAGGTCCTTGGGGGCCAACGTCCTGACTTTC
CASSPDRSLGANVLTF
>.|TRBV9|.|TRBJ2-5
TGTGCCAGCAGCGTAGCAGCGCTGCAAGAGACCCAGTACTTC
CASSVAALQETQYF
>.|TRBV2|.|TRBJ1-1
TGTGCCAGCAGTCGGCGGGAGGTGAACACTGAAGCTTTCTTT
CASSRREVNTEAFF
>.|TRBV27|.|TRBJ2-1
TGTGCCAGCAGTTTAAGGGGCTCAGGAGGGGACAATGAGCAGTTCTTC
CASSLRGSGGDNEQFF